What follows describes a single T cell receptor (beta chain). This record comes from a study of PD-L1 blockade in urothelial cancer. The wider study: About 90% of the roughly 30 patients comprised males who had bladder-origin urothelial cancer.

Measured with immunoSEQ multiplex PCR; TCRdb has only the in-frame clones, and not every one. The data show approximately 100,000 clones, about 85% seen once. The V gene's germline CDR1 is SGDLS and CDR2 YYNGEE. V trimming: 3 bases; J trimming: 7 bases; junction bases outside the gene matches: 12. This CDR3 spans 16 amino acids. The sample here was PBMCs, taken around atezolizumab (anti-PD-L1) treatment. The TCR was taken from a man aged 50-60 years with urothelial cancer. The chain recombines TRBV9 with TRBJ2-1, with TRBD2 matching over 8 bases. CDR3 in amino acids: CASSARAGAQGNEQFF. Here the CDR3 DNA reads TGTGCCAGCAGCGCCAGAGCGGGAGCCCAGGGGAATGAGCAGTTCTTC.